These 21 T cell receptor beta chains were sequenced from one sample in a study. A single record per CDR3 protein comes from TCRdb applying MiXCR to the RT-PCR reads. The sample contains about 700,000 distinct CDR3 sequences, more than 13% of which appear only once. The sequencing input was memory CD4+ T cells from blood. These receptors were collected from a female donor in good health, serving as a healthy control.

Only a few counts were recorded for this clonotype. The DNA of the CDR3 is TGTGCCAGCAGTTACTCGAGCAGGACCGGGATGAACACTGAAGCTTTCTTT. Translated, it gives CASSYSSRTGMNTEAFF. This chain joins TRBV6-5 and TRBJ1-1; D gene uncertain. The germline V gene has CDR1 MNHEY and CDR2 SVGAGI. V shed 0 bases and J shed 0 bases, with 14 bases lying between them. The CDR3 is 17 amino acids.

As for this clonotype: This may be a read error: a much more frequent sequence differs by one nucleotide. The chain carries TRBV11-1 and TRBJ2-1, with a weak D call TRBD1 (6 bases). The CDR3 has 16 residues. The V gene's germline CDR1 is SGHAT and CDR2 FQDESV (reference sequence). Between the trimmed V and J ends, which lost 1 base and 10 bases, there was a span of 20 bases. As DNA, the CDR3 is TGTGCCAGCAGCTTAGGTCGGGACACTAACTCCTACGAGCAGTTCTTC. It yields the protein CASSLGRDTNSYEQFF.

The chain is built from TRBV10-3 and TRBJ2-7, with D perhaps TRBD2 (6 bases). V lost 10 bases to trimming and J lost 0 bases, with 13 bases between them. Germline V gives CDR1 ENHRY, CDR2 SYGVKD. This CDR3 region has 13 residues. CDR3 amino acids: CATGTADSYEQYF. The CDR3 region has the DNA TGTGCCACAGGGACTGCTGACTCCTACGAGCAGTACTTC.

This clonotype has ten or more counts. CDR3 DNA sequence: TGCAGCGTTGGATCCGGGACACCTTTCTACGAGCAGTACTTC. Protein product: CSVGSGTPFYEQYF. V usage is TRBV29-1 and J usage is TRBJ2-7; possibly TRBD1 for D (6 bases). Trimming pared 4 bases from V and 3 bases from J, leaving 16 bases between. Germline V lookup: CDR1 SQVTM, CDR2 ANQGSEA. CDR3 length: 14 amino acids.

J is TRBJ2-1 and V is TRBV7-2, with no clear D. V was trimmed by 0 bases and J by 8 bases, leaving 8 bases between them. The CDR3 is 13 amino acids. Germline assignment: CDR1 SGHTA and CDR2 FQGNSA. CDR3 sequence: CASSLAGIDEQFF. CDR3 nucleotide sequence: TGTGCCAGCAGCTTAGCAGGGATCGATGAGCAGTTCTTC.

The chain has TRBV20-1 and TRBJ2-1; maybe TRBD1 (7 bases). The CDR3 spans 16 residues. V shed 2 bases and J shed 1 base, with 15 bases lying between them. CDR1 is DFQATT and CDR2 is SNEGSKA in the germline V gene (reference sequence). DNA of the CDR3: TGCAGTGCTAGATACAACAGGGGAGGATCCTACAATGAGCAGTTCTTC. It yields the protein CSARYNRGGSYNEQFF.

The chain uses TRBV6-2 or TRBV6-3 and TRBJ2-1, with D unclear. From germline, CDR1 is MNHEY and CDR2 SVGEGT. Trimming took off 8 bases at V and 1 base at J, with 12 bases between the two ends. This CDR3 is built from 14 residues. In DNA form, the CDR3 reads TGTGCCAGCCGCTCGGACCGGTCCTACAATGAGCAGTTCTTC. Protein sequence: CASRSDRSYNEQFF.

V and J are TRBV5-1 and TRBJ1-4; D is ambiguous. V lost 2 bases, J lost 8 bases, and 16 bases lay in between. Per the germline V gene, CDR1 is SGHRS and CDR2 is YFSETQ. The CDR3 spans 15 residues. This CDR3 reads CASSLGNAIGEKLFF. In DNA form, the CDR3 reads TGCGCCAGCAGCTTAGGGAACGCTATCGGGGAAAAACTGTTTTTT. The full variable domain, with the rest looked up from reference TRBV5-1 and TRBJ1-4, is KAGVTQTPRYLIKTRGQQVTLSCSPISGHRSVSWYQQTPGQGLQFLFEYFSETQRNKGNFPGRFSGRQFSNSRSEMNVSTLELGDSALYLCASSLGNAIGEKLFFGSGTQLSVL.

This clonotype was seen repeatedly, ten times or more. This chain joins TRBV4-2 and TRBJ2-1; 10 positions match TRBD2. Per germline, CDR1 LGHNA and CDR2 YNFKEQ. This CDR3 has 16 amino acids. J gave up 2 bases and V 5 bases, and 6 bases lay outside the gene matches. The CDR3 coding sequence is TGTGCCAGCAGCGTACGGACTAGCGGAGCCTACAATGAGCAGTTCTTC. Encoded protein: CASSVRTSGAYNEQFF.

The chain is built from TRBV15 and TRBJ2-7, with a tentative D call TRBD1 (5 bases). CDR1 is LNHNV, CDR2 YYDKDF, per germline (reference sequence). Trimming took 0 bases from V and 1 from J, leaving 16 bases between them. The CDR3 consists of 17 residues. CDR3 in DNA: TGTGCCACCAGCAGAGATCCGGGCTGGGGCGGATCCTACGAGCAGTACTTC. Protein: CATSRDPGWGGSYEQYF.

This clonotype showed up just a few times. This sequence joins TRBV12-3 or TRBV12-4 and TRBJ1-2; a weak D match, TRBD1 (6 bases). The CDR3 spans 13 residues. The V and J ends lost 7 bases and 10 bases respectively, with 19 bases between them. CDR3 in amino acids: CASTRGGAVDYTF. The CDR3, as DNA: TGTGCCAGCACCCGGGGGGGGGCGGTTGACTACACCTTC.

This clonotype showed up just a few times. The rearrangement joins TRBV11-2 to TRBJ1-6; D ambiguous. The CDR3 runs 14 residues. Trimming took 0 bases from V and 7 from J, leaving 7 bases between them. CDR1 and CDR2 (germline): SGHAT, FQNNGV. This CDR3 reads CASSLETGNSPLHF. CDR3 nucleotide sequence: TGTGCCAGCAGCTTAGAAACGGGCAATTCACCCCTCCACTTT. Full variable domain (remainder filled in from reference TRBV11-2 and TRBJ1-6): EAGVAQSPRYKIIEKRQSVAFWCNPISGHATLYWYQQILGQGPKLLIQFQNNGVVDDSQLPKDRFSAERLKGVDSTLKIQPAKLEDSAVYLCASSLETGNSPLHFGNGTRLTVT.

This clonotype occurred a few times. The CDR3 DNA reads as TGTGCCAGCAGTTACTCAGGGGGCGCCGGCACAGATACGCAGTATTTT. It codes for CASSYSGGAGTDTQYF. This chain connects TRBV6-2 or TRBV6-3 to TRBJ2-3; 7 bases are shared with TRBD1. The CDR3 sequence is 16 residues long. Germline V CDR1 and CDR2: MNHEY, SVGEGT. Losses at the gene ends were 0 bases for V and 1 base for J; bases not matched to a gene: 4.

This clonotype came up many times. The chain has TRBV7-2 and TRBJ2-7; D unclear. This CDR3 has 14 amino acids. Deletions cut 7 bases from V and 0 bases from J, with 13 bases between. In germline, CDR1 is SGHTA, CDR2 FQGNSA. The CDR3 is CASNPSVPSYEQYF. As DNA, the CDR3 is TGTGCCAGCAACCCATCCGTGCCCTCCTACGAGCAGTACTTC. Based on the CDR3 plus reference TRBV7-2 and TRBJ2-7, the full variable domain is GAGVSQSPSNKVTEKGKDVELRCDPISGHTALYWYRQSLGQGLEFLIYFQGNSAPDKSGLPSDRFSAERTGGSVSTLTIQRTQQEDSAVYLCASNPSVPSYEQYFGPGTRLTVT.

The gene calls are TRBV5-1 and TRBJ2-3, with TRBD2 matching 10 bases. The CDR3 length is 15 residues. Losses at the gene ends were 0 bases for V and 9 bases for J; bases not matched to a gene: 7. Germline CDR1 SGHRS, CDR2 YFSETQ. The CDR3, as DNA: TGCGCCAGCAGCTTGGTGGCTAGCGGGAGTTTGACGCAGTATTTT. It codes for CASSLVASGSLTQYF.

This clonotype was observed at least ten times. The chain employs TRBV10-2 and TRBJ2-5, with a weak D call TRBD2 (6 bases). Trimming removed 4 bases at V and 4 bases at J, with 13 bases between. The CDR3 sequence is 14 residues long. Germline V CDR1 and CDR2: WSHSY, SAAADI. DNA of the CDR3: TGCGCCAGCAGTGTAGGAGGGAGCTCAGAGACCCAGTACTTC. Residues: CASSVGGSSETQYF.

This clonotype has a handful of counts. The CDR3 protein is CASSLDVGGTEAFF. As DNA, the CDR3 is TGCGCCAGCAGCTTGGACGTGGGCGGGACTGAAGCTTTCTTT. V is TRBV5-1 and J is TRBJ1-1; D is unresolved. V was trimmed by 0 bases and J by 5 bases, leaving 11 bases between them. Germline loops: CDR1 SGHRS, CDR2 YFSETQ. There are 14 residues in the CDR3.

This clonotype was counted a few times. The gene calls are TRBV5-1 and TRBJ2-2; D perhaps matches TRBD1 (6 bases). This CDR3 comprises 15 residues. CDR1 and CDR2 (germline): SGHRS, YFSETQ. Trimming left V 0 bases short and J 4 bases short, with 10 bases between. CDR3 loop: CASSLEAGATGELFF. The CDR3 DNA is TGCGCCAGCAGCTTGGAGGCAGGGGCCACCGGGGAGCTGTTTTTT.

This clonotype was recorded many times. The chain combines TRBV29-1 with TRBJ1-1, with 7 bases matching TRBD1. The CDR3 contains 13 residues. Trimming took 7 bases from V and 4 from J; bases not matched to a gene: 9. Germline CDR1 is SQVTM and CDR2 is ANQGSEA. In DNA form, the CDR3 reads TGCAGCGGTCGACAGGGCCAAGGCACTGAAGCTTTCTTT. This sequence encodes CSGRQGQGTEAFF.

Comments on this clonotype: At one boundary the junction diverges from the germline segment, which might be a read error. The chain recombines TRBV5-1 with TRBJ2-3; TRBD2 agrees at 9 bases. CDR1 and CDR2 from the germline V gene are SGHRS and YFSETQ. CDR3 length: 17 amino acids. CDR3 in DNA: TGCGCCAGCAGCTTGGGTCCCTCAGCGGGAGGCACAGATACGCCGTATTTT. Translating it yields CASSLGPSAGGTDTPYF.

The CDR3 sequence is CSSGQGEGDTEAFF. The CDR3 DNA reads as TGCAGTTCGGGACAGGGGGAGGGGGACACTGAAGCTTTCTTT. The rearrangement links TRBV20-1 to TRBJ1-1; 11 bases align to TRBD1. Germline CDR1 DFQATT, CDR2 SNEGSKA (reference sequence). There are 14 residues in the CDR3. The trim removed 8 bases at V and 3 bases at J, leaving 8 bases unmatched.